Following are 2 T cell receptor beta chains from one sample sequenced in a study of cytomegalovirus exposure and HLA in healthy donors. Use of 60 Vbeta and 13 Jbeta primers characterized the PCR. Generated by immunoSEQ multiplex PCR, the TCRdb table keeps only in-frame clones and is missing some. Of about 120,000 clones listed, around 77% are singletons. Source material: PBMCs. The receptors were sampled from a woman aged 25-40 years in good health and CMV-seropositive.

The chain combines TRBV19 with TRBJ2-7; 11 bases line up with TRBD2. V shed 2 bases, J shed 4 bases, and the junction held 4 bases outside the gene matches. This CDR3 is 15 amino acids long. CDR1 is LNHDA, CDR2 SQIVND, per germline (reference sequence). CDR3: CASSILAGGLYEQYF. The CDR3 DNA is TGTGCCAGTAGTATACTAGCGGGAGGTTTATACGAGCAGTACTTC.

The chain employs TRBV5-4 and TRBJ2-6; 7 nucleotides match TRBD1. J was trimmed by 4 bases and V by 4 bases; bases with no gene match: 8. The V gene's germline CDR1 is SGHNT and CDR2 YYREEE (reference sequence). The CDR3 length is 16 residues. Here the CDR3 reads CASSAKQGNGANVLTF. The CDR3 coding sequence is TGTGCCAGCAGCGCGAAACAGGGGAACGGGGCCAACGTCCTGACTTTC. Full variable domain (rest looked up from reference TRBV5-4 and TRBJ2-6): ETGVTQSPTHLIKTRGQQVTLRCSSQSGHNTVSWYQQALGQGPQFIFQYYREEENGRGNFPPRFSGLQFPNYSSELNVNALELDDSALYLCASSAKQGNGANVLTFGAGSRLTVL.